These T cell receptor beta chains were read from a single sample in a study of T cells in localized non-small cell lung cancer. Using immunoSEQ multiplex PCR, the repertoire was profiled, and TCRdb retains in-frame clones only, with some absent. Of some 41,000 clones in the sample, roughly 84% are singletons; the top ten hold almost 8%. The material sequenced was PBMCs, taken before any cancer treatment. The receptors stem from a man aged 35-69 years with stage II lung adenocarcinoma. Both conserved end residues are part of each CDR3. The order of the fields is J gene, clone size, D gene, V gene, CDR3 protein, CDR3 DNA. A D gene is named only where the DNA matches it firmly. Clone size, where shown, is once, few, many, or a class for clones that have expanded.

j_call: TRBJ2-5
clone_size: -
d_call: TRBD1
v_call: TRBV28
cdr3_aa: CASSLVSGQGLQETQYF
cdr3_nt: TGTGCCAGCAGTTTAGTTTCGGGACAGGGGCTACAAGAGACCCAGTACTTC

j_call: TRBJ2-3
clone_size: -
d_call: TRBD1
v_call: TRBV19
cdr3_aa: CASSIRTGQTGTDTQYF
cdr3_nt: TGTGCCAGTAGTATTCGGACAGGCCAAACTGGGACAGATACGCAGTATTTT

j_call: TRBJ2-6
clone_size: once
d_call: -
v_call: TRBV19
cdr3_aa: CASSLYSGANVLTF
cdr3_nt: TGTGCCAGTAGCTTATACTCTGGGGCCAACGTCCTGACTTTC

j_call: TRBJ2-2
clone_size: -
d_call: -
v_call: TRBV10-2
cdr3_aa: CASSESILAEELFF
cdr3_nt: TGCGCCAGCAGTGAGTCGATACTAGCCGAGGAGCTGTTTTTT

j_call: TRBJ2-5
clone_size: -
d_call: TRBD2
v_call: TRBV7-9
cdr3_aa: CASSLAQTSGYKETQYF
cdr3_nt: TGTGCCAGCAGCTTAGCGCAAACTAGCGGCTACAAAGAGACCCAGTACTTC

j_call: TRBJ1-2
clone_size: few
d_call: -
v_call: TRBV5-5
cdr3_aa: CASSLRANYGYTF
cdr3_nt: TGTGCCAGCAGCTTGAGGGCTAACTATGGCTACACCTTC

j_call: TRBJ2-5
clone_size: once
d_call: TRBD1
v_call: TRBV5-1
cdr3_aa: CASSRWDSQETQYF
cdr3_nt: TGCGCCAGCAGCCGTTGGGACAGTCAAGAGACCCAGTACTTC

j_call: TRBJ2-3
clone_size: -
d_call: -
v_call: TRBV29-1
cdr3_aa: CSVVRLPDTQYF
cdr3_nt: TGCAGCGTTGTACGTCTACCAGATACGCAGTATTTT

j_call: TRBJ1-4
clone_size: -
d_call: -
v_call: TRBV30
cdr3_aa: CAWSVGGSNEKLFF
cdr3_nt: TGTGCCTGGAGTGTCGGGGGAAGCAATGAAAAACTGTTTTTT

j_call: TRBJ2-6
clone_size: -
d_call: -
v_call: TRBV13
cdr3_aa: CASSRIRQGRGANVLTF
cdr3_nt: TGTGCCAGCAGCCGGATCCGCCAGGGTCGGGGGGCCAACGTCCTGACTTTC

j_call: TRBJ2-5
clone_size: -
d_call: TRBD1
v_call: TRBV5-4
cdr3_aa: CASSFFPGTGAQETQYF
cdr3_nt: TGTGCCAGCAGCTTCTTCCCCGGGACAGGGGCACAAGAGACCCAGTACTTC

j_call: TRBJ2-1
clone_size: -
d_call: TRBD1
v_call: TRBV2
cdr3_aa: CASSDRGSYNEQFF
cdr3_nt: TGTGCCAGCAGCGACAGGGGCTCCTACAATGAGCAGTTCTTC

j_call: TRBJ2-6
clone_size: -
d_call: -
v_call: TRBV27
cdr3_aa: CASSPTGLAGANVLTF
cdr3_nt: TGTGCCAGCAGTCCAACAGGGTTAGCTGGGGCCAACGTCCTGACTTTC

j_call: TRBJ2-7
clone_size: once
d_call: TRBD2
v_call: TRBV28
cdr3_aa: CASSFTGLAGREQYF
cdr3_nt: TGTGCCAGCAGTTTTACGGGACTAGCGGGGCGCGAGCAGTACTTC

j_call: TRBJ2-7
clone_size: -
d_call: TRBD2
v_call: TRBV6-6
cdr3_aa: CASSYSGMSYEQYF
cdr3_nt: TGTGCCAGCAGTTACAGCGGGATGAGCTACGAGCAGTACTTC

j_call: TRBJ2-7
clone_size: -
d_call: TRBD1
v_call: TRBV27
cdr3_aa: CASSSGQGTYEQYF
cdr3_nt: TGTGCCAGCAGTTCGGGACAGGGAACCTACGAGCAGTACTTC

j_call: TRBJ1-1
clone_size: -
d_call: TRBD1
v_call: TRBV7-6
cdr3_aa: CASSFMTGDMNTEAFF
cdr3_nt: TGTGCCAGCAGCTTTATGACAGGGGATATGAACACTGAAGCTTTCTTT

j_call: TRBJ1-3
clone_size: -
d_call: -
v_call: TRBV7-6
cdr3_aa: CASSLQARSGNTIYF
cdr3_nt: TGTGCCAGCAGCTTACAGGCAAGGTCCGGAAACACCATATATTTT